The present TCR beta chain was sequenced within a study of shared clonotypes between healthy human individuals. A remark on this clone: Its specificity is unknown. Other nucleotide sequences from this sample produce the same CDR3.

CDR3 length equals 14 residues. J lost 4 bases, V lost 6 bases, and 6 bases had no gene match. Germline CDR1 and CDR2: SQVTM and ANQGSEA. Libraries were prepared by immunoSEQ multiplex PCR; TCRdb keeps only in-frame clonotypes and omits some of them. Here the sample spans hundreds of thousands of clones, around two thirds being singletons. Study conclusions and caveats: Generally, estimated richness proved larger in naive subsets than it did in memory subsets. When compared with the clonotypes that were shared by all four sorted-subset donors, the non-shared clonotypes turned out to have lower generation probabilities.

Donors were healthy HIV-negative adults without recently reported acute infections or vaccinations. The gene calls are TRBV29-1 and TRBJ2-1; TRBD2 matches 10 bases. The specimen sequenced was memory CD4+ T cells sorted from blood. Subset noted: CD45RA-negative fraction. This clonotype originated in a woman aged 25 to 39 in good health. CDR3 nucleotides: TGCAGCGTCAGACTAGCGGGCCTATACAATGAGCAGTTCTTC. Residues: CSVRLAGLYNEQFF.